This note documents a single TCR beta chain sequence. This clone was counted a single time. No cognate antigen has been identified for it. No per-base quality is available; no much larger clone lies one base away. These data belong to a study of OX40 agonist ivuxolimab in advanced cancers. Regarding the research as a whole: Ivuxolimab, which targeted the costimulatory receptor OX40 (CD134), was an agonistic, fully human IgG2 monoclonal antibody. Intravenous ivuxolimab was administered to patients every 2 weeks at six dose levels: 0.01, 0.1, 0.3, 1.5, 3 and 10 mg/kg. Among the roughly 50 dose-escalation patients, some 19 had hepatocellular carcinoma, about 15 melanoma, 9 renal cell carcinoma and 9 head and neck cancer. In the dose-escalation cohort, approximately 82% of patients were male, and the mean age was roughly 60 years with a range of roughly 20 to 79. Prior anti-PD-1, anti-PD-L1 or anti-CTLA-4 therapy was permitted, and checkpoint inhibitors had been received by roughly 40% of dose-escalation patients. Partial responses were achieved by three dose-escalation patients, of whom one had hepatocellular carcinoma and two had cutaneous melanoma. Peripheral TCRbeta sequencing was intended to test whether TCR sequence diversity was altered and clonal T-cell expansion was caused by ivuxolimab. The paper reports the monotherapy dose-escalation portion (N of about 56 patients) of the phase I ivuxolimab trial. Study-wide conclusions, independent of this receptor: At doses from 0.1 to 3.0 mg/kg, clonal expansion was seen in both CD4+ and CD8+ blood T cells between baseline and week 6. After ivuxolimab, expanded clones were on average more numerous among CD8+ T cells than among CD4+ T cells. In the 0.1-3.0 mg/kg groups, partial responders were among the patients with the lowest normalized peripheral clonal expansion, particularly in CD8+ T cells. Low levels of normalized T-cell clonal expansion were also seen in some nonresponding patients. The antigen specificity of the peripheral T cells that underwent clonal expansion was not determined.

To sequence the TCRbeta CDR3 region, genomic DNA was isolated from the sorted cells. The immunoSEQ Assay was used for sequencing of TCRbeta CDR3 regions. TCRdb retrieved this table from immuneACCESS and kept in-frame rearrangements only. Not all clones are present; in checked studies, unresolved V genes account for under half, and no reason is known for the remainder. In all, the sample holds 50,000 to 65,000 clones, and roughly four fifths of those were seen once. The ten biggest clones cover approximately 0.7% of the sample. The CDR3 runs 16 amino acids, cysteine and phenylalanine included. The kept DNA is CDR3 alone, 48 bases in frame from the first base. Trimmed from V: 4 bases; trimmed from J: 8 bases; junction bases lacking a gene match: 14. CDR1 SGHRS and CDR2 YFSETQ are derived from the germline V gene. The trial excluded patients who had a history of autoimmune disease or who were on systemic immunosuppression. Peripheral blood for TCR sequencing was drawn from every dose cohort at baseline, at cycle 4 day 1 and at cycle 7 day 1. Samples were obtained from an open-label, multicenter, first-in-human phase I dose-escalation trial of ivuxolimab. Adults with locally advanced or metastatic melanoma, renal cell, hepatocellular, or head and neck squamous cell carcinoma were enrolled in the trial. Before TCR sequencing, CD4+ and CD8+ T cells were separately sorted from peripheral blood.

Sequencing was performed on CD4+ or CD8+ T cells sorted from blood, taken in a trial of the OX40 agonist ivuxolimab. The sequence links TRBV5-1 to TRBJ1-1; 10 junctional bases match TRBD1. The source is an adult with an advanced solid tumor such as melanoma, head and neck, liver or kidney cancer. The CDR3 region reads CASSPRQGALYGEAFF. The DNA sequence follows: TGCGCCAGCAGCCCACGACAGGGGGCCCTATACGGGGAAGCTTTCTTT.